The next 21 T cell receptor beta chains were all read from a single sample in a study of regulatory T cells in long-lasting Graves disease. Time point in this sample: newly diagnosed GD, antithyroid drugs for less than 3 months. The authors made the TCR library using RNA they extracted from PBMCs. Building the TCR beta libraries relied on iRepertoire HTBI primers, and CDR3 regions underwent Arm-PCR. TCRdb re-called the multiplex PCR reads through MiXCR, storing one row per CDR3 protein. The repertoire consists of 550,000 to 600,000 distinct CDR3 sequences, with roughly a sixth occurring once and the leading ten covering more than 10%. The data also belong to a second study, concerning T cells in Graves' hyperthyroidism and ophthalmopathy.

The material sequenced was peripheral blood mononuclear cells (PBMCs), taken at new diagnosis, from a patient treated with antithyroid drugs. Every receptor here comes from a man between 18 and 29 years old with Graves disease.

Here the CDR3 reads CASSPLTPQEYQETQYF. The CDR3 nucleotides are TGTGCCAGCAGCCCTCTTACCCCCCAAGAGTACCAAGAGACCCAGTACTTC. The chain joins TRBV3-1 to TRBJ2-5; no reliable D call. This CDR3 contains 17 residues. From germline, CDR1 is LGHDT and CDR2 YNNKEL (reference sequence). Between the trimmed V and J ends, which lost 4 bases and 0 bases, there was a span of 18 bases.

The CDR3 DNA reads as TGTGCCAGCAGCCGGACGGGGTTCTCTGGAAACACCATATATTTT. Its translation is CASSRTGFSGNTIYF. V is TRBV6-1 and J is TRBJ1-3; unclear D gene. The CDR3 length is 15 residues. CDR1 is MNHNS and CDR2 is SASEGT in the germline V gene. Trimming pared 6 bases from V and 0 bases from J, leaving 12 bases between.

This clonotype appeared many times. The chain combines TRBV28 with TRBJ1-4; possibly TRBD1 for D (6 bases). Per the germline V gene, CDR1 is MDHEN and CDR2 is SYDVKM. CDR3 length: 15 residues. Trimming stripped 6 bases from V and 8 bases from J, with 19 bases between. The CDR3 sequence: CASRMGGAGVEKLFF. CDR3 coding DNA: TGTGCCAGCAGGATGGGGGGAGCAGGGGTCGAAAAACTGTTTTTT.

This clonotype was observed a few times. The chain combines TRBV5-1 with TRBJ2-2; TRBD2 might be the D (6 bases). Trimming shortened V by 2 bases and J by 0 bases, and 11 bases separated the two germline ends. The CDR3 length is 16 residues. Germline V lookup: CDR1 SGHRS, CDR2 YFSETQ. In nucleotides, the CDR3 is TGCGCCAGCAGCTTACGGACTATCGCGAACACCGGGGAGCTGTTTTTT. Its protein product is CASSLRTIANTGELFF.

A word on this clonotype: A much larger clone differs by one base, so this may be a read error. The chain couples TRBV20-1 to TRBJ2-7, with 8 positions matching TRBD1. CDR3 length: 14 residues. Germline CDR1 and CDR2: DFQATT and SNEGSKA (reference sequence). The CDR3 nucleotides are TGCAGTGCCCCCCGACAGGGGAGATCCTGCGAGCAGTACTTC. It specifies CSAPRQGRSCEQYF.

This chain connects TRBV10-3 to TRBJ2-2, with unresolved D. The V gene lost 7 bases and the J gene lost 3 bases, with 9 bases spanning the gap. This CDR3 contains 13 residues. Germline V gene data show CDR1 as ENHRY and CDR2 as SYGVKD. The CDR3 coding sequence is TGTGCCATCAAGTCTCAGGACACCGGGGAGCTGTTTTTT. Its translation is CAIKSQDTGELFF.

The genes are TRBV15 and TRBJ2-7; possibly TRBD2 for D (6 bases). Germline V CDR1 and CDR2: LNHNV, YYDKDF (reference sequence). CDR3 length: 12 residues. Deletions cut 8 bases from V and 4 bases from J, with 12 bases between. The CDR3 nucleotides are TGTGCCACCGGAGAGGAGGGGTACGAGCAGTACTTC. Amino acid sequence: CATGEEGYEQYF. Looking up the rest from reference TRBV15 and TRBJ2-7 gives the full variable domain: DAMVIQNPRYQVTQFGKPVTLSCSQTLNHNVMYWYQQKSSQAPKLLFHYYDKDFNNEADTPDNFQSRRPNTSFCFLDIRSPGLGDTAMYLCATGEEGYEQYFGPGTRLTVT.

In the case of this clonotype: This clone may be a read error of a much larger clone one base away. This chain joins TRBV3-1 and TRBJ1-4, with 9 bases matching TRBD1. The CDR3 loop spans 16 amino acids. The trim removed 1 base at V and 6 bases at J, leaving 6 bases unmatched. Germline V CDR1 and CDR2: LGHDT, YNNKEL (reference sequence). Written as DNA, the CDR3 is TGTGCCAGCAGCCAAGCGCCACAGGGGGCGGATGAAAAACTGTTTTTT. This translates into CASSQAPQGADEKLFF.

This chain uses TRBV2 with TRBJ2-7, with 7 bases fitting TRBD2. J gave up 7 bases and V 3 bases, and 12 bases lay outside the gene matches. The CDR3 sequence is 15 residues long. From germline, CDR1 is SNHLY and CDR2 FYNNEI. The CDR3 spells CASSDGLAGRGEQYF. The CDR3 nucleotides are TGTGCCAGCAGTGATGGGTTGGCGGGGAGGGGAGAGCAGTACTTC.

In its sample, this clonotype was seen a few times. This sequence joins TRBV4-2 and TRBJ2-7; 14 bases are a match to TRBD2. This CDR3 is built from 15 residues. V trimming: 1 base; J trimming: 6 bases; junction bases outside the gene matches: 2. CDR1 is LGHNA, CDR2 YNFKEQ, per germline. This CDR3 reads CASSQVGTSGGEQYF. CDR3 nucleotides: TGTGCCAGCAGCCAAGTGGGGACTAGCGGGGGCGAGCAGTACTTC.

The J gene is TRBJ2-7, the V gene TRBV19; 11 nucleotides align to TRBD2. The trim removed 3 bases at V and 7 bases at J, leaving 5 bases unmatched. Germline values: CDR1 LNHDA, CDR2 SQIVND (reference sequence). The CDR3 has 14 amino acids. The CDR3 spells CASSIPGTSGEQYF. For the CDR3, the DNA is TGTGCCAGTAGTATCCCCGGGACTAGCGGTGAGCAGTACTTC.

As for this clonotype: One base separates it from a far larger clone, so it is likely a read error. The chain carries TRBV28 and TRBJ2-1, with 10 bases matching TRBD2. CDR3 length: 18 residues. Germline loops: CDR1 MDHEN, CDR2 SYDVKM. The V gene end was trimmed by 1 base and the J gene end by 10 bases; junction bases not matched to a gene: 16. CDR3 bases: TGTGCCAGCAGTTTATTGTCCTGGGAACTAGCGGGGAACTACGAGCAGTTCTTC. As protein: CASSLLSWELAGNYEQFF.

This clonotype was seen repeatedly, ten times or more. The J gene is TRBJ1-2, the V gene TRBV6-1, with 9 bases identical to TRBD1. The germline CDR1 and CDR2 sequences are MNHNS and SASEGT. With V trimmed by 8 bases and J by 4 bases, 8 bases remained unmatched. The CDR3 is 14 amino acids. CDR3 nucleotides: TGTGCCAGCGAGTCACGGGGACAGGGCTATGGCTACACCTTC. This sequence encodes CASESRGQGYGYTF.

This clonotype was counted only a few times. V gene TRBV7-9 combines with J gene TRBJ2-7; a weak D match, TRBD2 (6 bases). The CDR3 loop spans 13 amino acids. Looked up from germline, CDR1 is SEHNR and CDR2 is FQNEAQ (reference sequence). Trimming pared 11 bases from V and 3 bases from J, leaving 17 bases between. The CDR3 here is CARRKEGYYEQYF. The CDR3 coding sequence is TGTGCCCGGAGAAAGGAGGGTTACTACGAGCAGTACTTC.

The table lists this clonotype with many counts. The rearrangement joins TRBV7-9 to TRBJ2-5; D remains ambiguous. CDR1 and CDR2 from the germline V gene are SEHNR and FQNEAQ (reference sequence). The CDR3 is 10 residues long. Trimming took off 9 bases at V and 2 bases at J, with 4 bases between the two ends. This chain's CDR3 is CARDQETQYF. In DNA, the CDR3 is TGTGCCAGGGATCAAGAGACCCAGTACTTC.

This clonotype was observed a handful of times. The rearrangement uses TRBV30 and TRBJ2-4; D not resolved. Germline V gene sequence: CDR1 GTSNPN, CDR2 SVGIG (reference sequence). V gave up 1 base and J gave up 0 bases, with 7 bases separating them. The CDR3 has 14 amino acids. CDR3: CAWSGVIAKNIQYF. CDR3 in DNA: TGTGCCTGGAGTGGGGTTATAGCCAAAAACATTCAGTACTTC.

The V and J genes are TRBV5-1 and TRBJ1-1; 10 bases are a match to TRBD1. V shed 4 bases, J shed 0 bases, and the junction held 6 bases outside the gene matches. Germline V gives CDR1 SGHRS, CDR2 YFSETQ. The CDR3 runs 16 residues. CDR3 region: CASSVGTGDMNTEAFF. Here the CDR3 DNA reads TGCGCCAGCAGCGTAGGGACAGGGGACATGAACACTGAAGCTTTCTTT.

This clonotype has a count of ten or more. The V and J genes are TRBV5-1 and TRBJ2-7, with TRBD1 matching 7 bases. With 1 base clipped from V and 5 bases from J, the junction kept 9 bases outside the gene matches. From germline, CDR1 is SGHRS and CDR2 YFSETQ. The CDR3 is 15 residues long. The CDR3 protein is CASSLRGQTVHEQYF. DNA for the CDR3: TGCGCCAGCAGCTTGAGGGGACAGACCGTCCACGAGCAGTACTTC.

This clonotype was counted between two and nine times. CDR3 DNA: TGCAGTGCTAGGGAGGGGGGTTCACCCCTCCACTTT. It is translated as CSAREGGSPLHF. V gene TRBV20-1 combines with J gene TRBJ1-6; D possibly corresponds to TRBD1 (6 bases). This CDR3 spans 12 amino acids. The germline CDR1 and CDR2 sequences are DFQATT and SNEGSKA (reference sequence). V lost 3 bases, J lost 9 bases, and 9 bases lay in between.

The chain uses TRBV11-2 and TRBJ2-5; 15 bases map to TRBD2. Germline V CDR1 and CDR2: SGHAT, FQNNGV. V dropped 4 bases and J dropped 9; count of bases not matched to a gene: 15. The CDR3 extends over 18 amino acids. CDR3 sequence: CASSWDILGLAGGSPQYF. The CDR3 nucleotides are TGTGCCAGCAGCTGGGACATCCTCGGACTAGCGGGAGGGTCCCCCCAGTACTTC.

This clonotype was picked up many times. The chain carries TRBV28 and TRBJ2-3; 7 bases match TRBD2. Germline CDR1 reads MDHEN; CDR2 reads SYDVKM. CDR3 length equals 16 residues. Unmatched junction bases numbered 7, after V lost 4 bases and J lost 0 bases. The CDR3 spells CASSYSAGPSTDTQYF. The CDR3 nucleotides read TGTGCCAGCAGTTACTCAGCGGGGCCTAGCACAGATACGCAGTATTTT. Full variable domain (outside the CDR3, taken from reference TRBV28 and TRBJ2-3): DVKVTQSSRYLVKRTGEKVFLECVQDMDHENMFWYRQDPGLGLRLIYFSYDVKMKEKGDIPEGYSVSREKKERFSLILESASTNQTSMYLCASSYSAGPSTDTQYFGPGTRLTVL.